The 29 T cell receptor beta chains below were found in one sample sequenced in a study of T cells in localized non-small cell lung cancer. The method was immunoSEQ multiplex PCR; TCRdb's version includes in-frame clones alone and lacks a portion of them. The sample includes under 35,000 clones, over 80% of them seen just once. The input for sequencing was peripheral blood mononuclear cells, taken before any cancer treatment. Receptor source: a woman aged 40-69 years with stage III lung adenocarcinoma.

The chain recombines TRBV9 with TRBJ2-7; 11 bases match TRBD1. Germline lookup yields CDR1 SGDLS and CDR2 YYNGEE. J was trimmed by 3 bases and V by 4 bases; bases with no gene match: 6. The CDR3 covers 15 residues. The CDR3 sequence: CASSRDRGAYYEQYF. The CDR3 DNA follows: TGTGCCAGCAGCAGGGACAGGGGGGCCTACTACGAGCAGTACTTC.

This sequence joins TRBV7-9 and TRBJ2-5; possible D gene TRBD1, 5 bases. V lost 5 bases and J 1 base, leaving 11 bases between the germline ends. The CDR3 sequence is 14 residues long. Germline-derived CDR1 and CDR2 are SEHNR and FQNEAQ (reference sequence). CDR3 in amino acids: CASSTQGLQETQYF. The CDR3 coding sequence is TGTGCCAGCAGCACTCAGGGCCTCCAAGAGACCCAGTACTTC.

The rearrangement uses TRBV4-3 and TRBJ2-3; perhaps TRBD2 as D (6 bases). This CDR3 contains 18 residues. Per the germline V gene, CDR1 is LGHNA and CDR2 is YSLEER. V gave up 0 bases and J gave up 4 bases, with 20 bases separating them. The CDR3 sequence: CASSQEFSRGGTADTQYF. The CDR3 DNA reads as TGCGCCAGCAGCCAAGAGTTTTCAAGGGGAGGAACTGCAGATACGCAGTATTTT.

The rearrangement links TRBV5-5 to TRBJ2-5, with D perhaps TRBD2 (7 bases). This CDR3 has 16 residues. The germline V and J ends were trimmed by 2 bases and 3 bases, with 17 bases remaining between them. Germline V lookup: CDR1 SGHKS, CDR2 YYEKEE (reference sequence). The CDR3 loop is CASSLSIGGREETQYF. CDR3 DNA sequence: TGTGCCAGCAGCTTATCAATAGGGGGGAGGGAAGAGACCCAGTACTTC.

The rearrangement uses TRBV5-6 and TRBJ1-1; 7 positions match TRBD1. The ends lost 3 bases at V and 4 bases at J; junction bases unmatched: 0. Germline lookup yields CDR1 SGHDT and CDR2 YYEEEE. The CDR3 is 12 residues long. CDR3 coding DNA: TGTGCCAGCAGCTCAGGGGGCACTGAAGCTTTCTTT. Encoded protein: CASSSGGTEAFF.

V usage is TRBV29-1 and J usage is TRBJ1-2; a weak D match, TRBD1 (5 bases). There are 13 residues in the CDR3. Germline-derived CDR1 and CDR2 are SQVTM and ANQGSEA. Between the trimmed V and J ends, which lost 3 bases and 2 bases, there was a span of 10 bases. The DNA of the CDR3 is TGCAGCGTTGACGGAGGGGAGAACTATGGCTACACCTTC. Its translation: CSVDGGENYGYTF. The full variable domain, completed using reference TRBV29-1 and TRBJ1-2, is SAVISQKPSRDICQRGTSLTIQCQVDSQVTMMFWYRQQPGQSLTLIATANQGSEATYESGFVIDKFPISRPNLTFSTLTVSNMSPEDSSIYLCSVDGGENYGYTFGSGTRLTVV.

The chain has TRBV10-2 and TRBJ2-6, with D possibly TRBD1 on 6 matching bases. The germline V gene encodes CDR1 WSHSY and CDR2 SAAADI. Trimming cost V 6 bases and J 6 bases, with 9 bases left between them. The CDR3 extends over 13 amino acids. CDR3 nucleotide sequence: TGCGCCAGCAGCAACAGGGAGGCCAACGTCCTGACTTTC. The encoded protein is CASSNREANVLTF.

The chain joins TRBV29-1 to TRBJ2-5; TRBD2 agrees at 10 bases. The V and J ends lost 4 bases and 7 bases, in that order; junction bases with no gene match: 9. Germline-derived CDR1 and CDR2 are SQVTM and ANQGSEA. CDR3 length equals 14 residues. CDR3 sequence: CSVAQSGGGWTQYF. The CDR3, as DNA: TGCAGCGTTGCCCAAAGCGGGGGGGGTTGGACCCAGTACTTC. The entire variable domain, with the rest obtained from reference TRBV29-1 and TRBJ2-5, is as follows: SAVISQKPSRDICQRGTSLTIQCQVDSQVTMMFWYRQQPGQSLTLIATANQGSEATYESGFVIDKFPISRPNLTFSTLTVSNMSPEDSSIYLCSVAQSGGGWTQYFGPGTRLLVL.

V is TRBV9 and J is TRBJ2-1, with 11 bases aligning to TRBD2. Per germline, CDR1 SGDLS and CDR2 YYNGEE. With 2 bases clipped from V and 7 bases from J, the junction kept 8 bases outside the gene matches. This CDR3 has 16 residues. This CDR3 reads CASSVSRLAGWNEQFF. The CDR3 coding sequence is TGTGCCAGCAGCGTGTCCAGACTAGCGGGGTGGAATGAGCAGTTCTTC.

The genes are TRBV7-2 and TRBJ1-2, with a weak D call TRBD1 (5 bases). The CDR3 runs to 15 residues. Per the germline V gene, CDR1 is SGHTA and CDR2 is FQGNSA. V dropped 5 bases and J dropped 6 bases, with 19 bases sitting between them. The CDR3 protein is CASSMRGGGVDGYTF. The CDR3 DNA reads TGTGCCAGCAGCATGCGCGGGGGAGGGGTAGATGGCTACACCTTC.

The chain is built from TRBV18 and TRBJ1-1; D gene unclear. Germline V gene data show CDR1 as KGHSH and CDR2 as LQKENI. The CDR3 runs 15 residues. Trimming pared 3 bases from V and 4 bases from J, leaving 15 bases between. CDR3 region: CASSPGSGWGTEAFF. Here the CDR3 DNA reads TGTGCCAGCTCACCTGGATCGGGCTGGGGCACTGAAGCTTTCTTT.

This clone was seen only a few times. For the CDR3, the DNA is TGTGCCAGCTCACCACCAGGGACAGGTGAGCAGTTCTTC. Its protein product is CASSPPGTGEQFF. The chain joins TRBV18 to TRBJ2-1, with 8 bases fitting TRBD1. The CDR3 runs to 13 residues. Germline-derived CDR1 and CDR2 are KGHSH and LQKENI. Trimming removed 0 bases from V and 9 bases from J; junction bases left unmatched: 1.

For this clone: At one end, the junction sequence differs from germline, possibly due to a read error. Different DNA sequences within this sample yield the same CDR3. The V and J genes are TRBV27 and TRBJ2-3; no firm D call. The CDR3 length is 15 residues. CDR1 and CDR2 (germline): MNHEY, SMNVEV (reference sequence). The CDR3 sequence: CASSLGRTHADTQYF. CDR3 DNA: TGCGCCAGCAGTTTAGGAAGAACCCACGCAGATACGCAGTATTTT.

V usage is TRBV11-2 and J usage is TRBJ1-6; 8 bases line up with TRBD1. V shed 5 bases, J shed 9 bases, and the junction held 6 bases outside the gene matches. The CDR3 totals 14 residues. Germline CDR1 is SGHAT and CDR2 is FQNNGV. The CDR3 sequence is CASSPDRGSSPLHF. In DNA form, the CDR3 reads TGTGCCAGCAGCCCTGACAGGGGTAGTTCACCCCTCCACTTT. Full variable domain (remainder filled in from reference TRBV11-2 and TRBJ1-6): EAGVAQSPRYKIIEKRQSVAFWCNPISGHATLYWYQQILGQGPKLLIQFQNNGVVDDSQLPKDRFSAERLKGVDSTLKIQPAKLEDSAVYLCASSPDRGSSPLHFGNGTRLTVT.

This chain connects TRBV11-2 to TRBJ2-1; 8 bases fit TRBD2. This CDR3 contains 19 residues. Per the germline V gene, CDR1 is SGHAT and CDR2 is FQNNGV. The V segment lost 4 bases and the J segment 0 bases; nucleotides outside the gene matches: 14. The CDR3 sequence is CASSWRKASGLSSYNEQFF. The CDR3 nucleotides are TGTGCCAGCAGCTGGAGGAAGGCTAGCGGGTTAAGCTCCTACAATGAGCAGTTCTTC.

The genes are TRBV30 and TRBJ1-1, with D possibly TRBD1 on 6 matching bases. There are 14 residues in the CDR3. Germline V gene sequence: CDR1 GTSNPN, CDR2 SVGIG (reference sequence). Trimming took 2 bases from V and 0 from J, leaving 10 bases between them. The CDR3 DNA sequence: TGTGCCTGGAGTCAAGACAGGCTGAACACTGAAGCTTTCTTT. Its translation: CAWSQDRLNTEAFF.

The chain recombines TRBV5-4 with TRBJ1-2; TRBD1 agrees at 9 bases. The length of the CDR3 is 16 residues. Germline V gene lookup returns CDR1 SGHNT and CDR2 YYREEE (reference sequence). The ends lost 4 bases at V and 4 bases at J; junction bases unmatched: 11. In DNA form, the CDR3 reads TGTGCCAGCAGCGGACCGGGACAGGGATCTCTCTATGGCTACACCTTC. This gives the protein CASSGPGQGSLYGYTF.

The chain couples TRBV11-2 to TRBJ2-7; D gene uncertain. This CDR3 has 14 amino acids. The V gene lost 4 bases and the J gene lost 0 bases, with 10 bases spanning the gap. Germline CDR1 and CDR2: SGHAT and FQNNGV. The CDR3 DNA sequence: TGTGCCAGCAGCTCCGTGCGCGGCTCCTACGAGCAGTACTTC. It translates to CASSSVRGSYEQYF.

The CDR3 loop reads CASSSNGLLGTQYF. CDR3 nucleotide sequence: TGTGCCAGTAGTTCCAACGGGCTCCTGGGGACCCAGTACTTC. The chain recombines TRBV19 with TRBJ2-5; D is uncertain. The CDR3 length is 14 residues. V lost 5 bases and J 7 bases, leaving 17 bases between the germline ends. Germline V lookup: CDR1 LNHDA, CDR2 SQIVND (reference sequence). The complete variable domain, with remaining parts taken from reference TRBV19 and TRBJ2-5, reads DGGITQSPKYLFRKEGQNVTLSCEQNLNHDAMYWYRQDPGQGLRLIYYSQIVNDFQKGDIAEGYSVSREKKESFPLTVTSAQKNPTAFYLCASSSNGLLGTQYFGPGTRLLVL.

The chain combines TRBV7-6 with TRBJ2-3; D remains unclear. Per germline, CDR1 SGHVS and CDR2 FNYEAQ. Trimming stripped 5 bases from V and 0 bases from J, with 15 bases between. There are 16 residues in the CDR3. CDR3 bases: TGTGCCAGCAGCCCCAACTCCTTTCCGAGCACAGATACGCAGTATTTT. Translated, it gives CASSPNSFPSTDTQYF.

The gene calls are TRBV19 and TRBJ1-1; no definite D call. Germline V gene lookup returns CDR1 LNHDA and CDR2 SQIVND (reference sequence). V gave up 4 bases and J gave up 0 bases, with 15 bases separating them. The CDR3 has 16 amino acids. In nucleotides, the CDR3 is TGTGCCAGTAGTACCCTCCCCGGCCTACTGAACACTGAAGCTTTCTTT. Translating gives CASSTLPGLLNTEAFF.

The V gene is TRBV7-2, the J gene TRBJ2-3; 14 bases map to TRBD2. The CDR3 covers 18 residues. The junction had 13 bases not matched to a gene; V was cut back by 5 bases and J by 6 bases. In germline, CDR1 is SGHTA, CDR2 FQGNSA. For the CDR3, the DNA is TGTGCCAGCAGCGAGGGACTAGCGGGAGCTTCCTGGTGGGATACGCAGTATTTT. It translates to CASSEGLAGASWWDTQYF.

The chain couples TRBV20-1 to TRBJ2-1; no reliable D call. V was pared by 7 bases and J by 9 bases, with 10 bases between. The germline gives CDR1 DFQATT, CDR2 SNEGSKA (reference sequence). There are 10 residues in the CDR3. DNA for the CDR3: TGCAGTGTTGGGGTTGGTGAGCAGTTCTTC. Its protein product is CSVGVGEQFF.

The rearrangement links TRBV19 to TRBJ1-5; D remains ambiguous. The CDR3 runs to 13 residues. Deletions cut 6 bases from V and 3 bases from J, with 9 bases between. The germline CDR1 and CDR2 sequences are LNHDA and SQIVND (reference sequence). The CDR3 nucleotides read TGTGCCAGTAGAGGACCTTACAATCAGCCCCAGCATTTT. As protein: CASRGPYNQPQHF.

The chain is built from TRBV19 and TRBJ2-5, with TRBD1 matching 9 bases. The CDR3 totals 17 residues. CDR1 and CDR2 from the germline V gene are LNHDA and SQIVND (reference sequence). V shed 5 bases, J shed 5 bases, and the junction held 15 bases outside the gene matches. The DNA of the CDR3 is TGTGCCAGTAGTTTATCATCCCCGGGACAGGGCTATGAGACCCAGTACTTC. This translates into CASSLSSPGQGYETQYF. The full variable domain, rest sourced from reference TRBV19 and TRBJ2-5, is DGGITQSPKYLFRKEGQNVTLSCEQNLNHDAMYWYRQDPGQGLRLIYYSQIVNDFQKGDIAEGYSVSREKKESFPLTVTSAQKNPTAFYLCASSLSSPGQGYETQYFGPGTRLLVL.

The CDR3 bases are TGTGCCAGCAGTACATGGACAGGGGTCGGCACAGATACGCAGTATTTT. Translated: CASSTWTGVGTDTQYF. The chain couples TRBV27 to TRBJ2-3; 9 nucleotides line up with TRBD1. The CDR3 runs to 16 residues. Trimming removed 5 bases from V and 1 base from J; junction bases left unmatched: 7. Germline lookup yields CDR1 MNHEY and CDR2 SMNVEV (reference sequence).

The chain employs TRBV2 and TRBJ2-6; D unclear. Trimming took 8 bases from V and 0 from J, leaving 11 bases between them. From germline, CDR1 is SNHLY and CDR2 FYNNEI. The CDR3 length is 15 residues. The CDR3, as DNA: TGTGCCAGCGCCAGGACGGACTCTGGGGCCAACGTCCTGACTTTC. Residues: CASARTDSGANVLTF.

This clone was seen a single time. The V and J genes are TRBV29-1 and TRBJ2-2; D might be TRBD2 (7 bases). CDR3 length: 15 residues. V lost 4 bases and J lost 0, with 12 bases in between. The germline gives CDR1 SQVTM, CDR2 ANQGSEA. CDR3 region: CSVGRGGSNTGELFF. In DNA form, the CDR3 reads TGCAGCGTTGGGAGGGGGGGCTCGAACACCGGGGAGCTGTTTTTT.

The V gene is TRBV2, the J gene TRBJ1-1; D unclear. V dropped 5 bases and J dropped 5 bases, with 15 bases sitting between them. Germline V gives CDR1 SNHLY, CDR2 FYNNEI. CDR3 size: 14 residues. CDR3 in amino acids: CASSFRASGTEAFF. CDR3 sequence (DNA): TGTGCCAGCAGTTTCCGGGCCTCGGGTACTGAAGCTTTCTTT.